The clone carrying this T cell receptor beta chain was seen a few times. V was pared by 7 bases and J by 0 bases, with 3 bases of the junction left unmatched. The CDR3 has 14 amino acids. Germline CDR1 reads LGHDT; CDR2 reads YNNKEL (reference sequence). This record comes from a study of blood T cells in healthy people across ages. Through a sample-barcoded 5' primer and a J-beta primer mix, a second PCR was run for roughly 7 to 12 cycles. TCRdb redid the calling of the 5' RACE reads with MiXCR, one entry per CDR3 protein. The sample has 700,000 to 1,000,000 distinct CDR3 sequences, roughly 44% seen once.

This TCR was recovered from a man between 60 and 75 years old in good health. This chain joins TRBV3-1 and TRBJ2-3, with 8 nucleotides matching TRBD2. The sequenced sample was blood. The CDR3 nucleotides are TGTGCCAGCACCAAGCGGGGGAGCACAGATACGCAGTATTTT. Residues: CASTKRGSTDTQYF.